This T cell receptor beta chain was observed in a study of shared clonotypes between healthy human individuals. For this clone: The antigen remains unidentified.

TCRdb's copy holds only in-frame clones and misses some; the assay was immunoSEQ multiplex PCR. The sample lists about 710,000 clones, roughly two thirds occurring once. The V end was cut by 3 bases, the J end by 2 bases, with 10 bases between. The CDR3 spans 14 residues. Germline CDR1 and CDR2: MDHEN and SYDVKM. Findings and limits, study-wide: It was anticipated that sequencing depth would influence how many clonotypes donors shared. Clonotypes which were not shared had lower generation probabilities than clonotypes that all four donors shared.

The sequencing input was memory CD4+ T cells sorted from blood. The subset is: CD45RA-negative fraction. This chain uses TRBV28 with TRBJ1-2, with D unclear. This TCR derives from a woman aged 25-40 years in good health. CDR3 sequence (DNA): TGTGCCAGCAGTTTTTCGCAAGGGAACTATGGCTACACCTTC. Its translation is CASSFSQGNYGYTF.